The rows below give T cell receptor beta chains drawn from one sample of a study of post-analysis software for immune sequencing data. TCRdb reanalysed the PCR reads using MiXCR and keeps one entry per CDR3 protein. This table has hundreds of thousands of distinct CDR3 sequences, about 44% appearing once. What was sequenced was blood. The origin of the receptors is a girl between 10 and 17 years old with multiple sclerosis. CDR3s include the opening cysteine and the closing phenylalanine or tryptophan. The D gene is left open where the match is weak. Clone size, where shown, is once, few, many, or a class for clones that have expanded.

TRBD2,few,TRBV4-2,TRBJ2-7,CASSQGTTSGGTLPYEQYF,TGTGCCAGCAGCCAGGGTACGACTAGCGGGGGTACCCTTCCTTACGAGCAGTACTTC
TRBD2,-,TRBV12-3/TRBV12-4,TRBJ2-1,CASSLKAGGGAYEQFF,TGTGCCAGCAGTTTGAAGGCCGGCGGGGGGGCCTATGAGCAGTTCTTC
-,-,TRBV4-2,TRBJ2-7,CASSLEVLANYEQYF,TGTGCCAGCAGCCTCGAAGTGCTAGCCAACTACGAGCAGTACTTC
TRBD2,-,TRBV30,TRBJ2-7,CAWRLPGLAASYEQYF,TGTGCCTGGAGATTACCGGGACTAGCGGCATCCTACGAGCAGTACTTC
-,few,TRBV20-1,TRBJ2-1,CSARPTGGGDEQFF,TGCAGTGCTAGGCCTACAGGGGGGGGGGATGAGCAGTTCTTC
TRBD2,-,TRBV5-1,TRBJ2-3,CASSPGTSLADTQYF,TGCGCCAGCAGCCCCGGGACTAGCTTGGCAGATACGCAGTATTTT
-,once,TRBV7-9,TRBJ1-5,CASSFDGEGYQPQHF,TGTGCCAGCAGCTTCGACGGGGAAGGGTATCAGCCCCAGCATTTT
-,-,TRBV20-1,TRBJ1-6,CSARSGGVNSPLHF,TGCAGTGCTAGGTCCGGGGGGGTCAATTCACCCCTCCACTTT
-,few,TRBV11-3,TRBJ2-1,CASSLRVNEQFF,TGTGCCAGCAGCTTACGGGTTAATGAGCAGTTCTTC
-,-,TRBV3-1,TRBJ2-3,CASTPGATPSTDTQYF,TGTGCCAGCACCCCCGGGGCTACACCTAGCACAGATACGCAGTATTTT
TRBD2,-,TRBV6-6,TRBJ2-7,CASSYSSGENYEQYF,TGTGCCAGCAGTTATTCTAGCGGGGAGAACTACGAGCAGTACTTC
-,-,TRBV7-2,TRBJ1-2,CASSLVATATYGYTF,TGTGCCAGCAGCTTAGTCGCGACAGCCACCTATGGCTACACCTTC
-,-,TRBV9,TRBJ2-7,CASSGGVQGYEQYF,TGTGCCAGCAGCGGAGGGGTACAGGGCTACGAGCAGTACTTC
-,-,TRBV7-8,TRBJ2-1,CASSNDDSFTMSSIGEQFF,TGTGCCAGCAGCAACGATGATTCCTTTACAATGAGCAGTATTGGTGAGCAGTTCTTC
-,many,TRBV5-8,TRBJ2-7,CASSLTGVKTYEQYF,TGTGCCAGCAGCTTGACGGGAGTAAAAACCTACGAGCAGTACTTC
TRBD2,few,TRBV7-9,TRBJ2-7,CASSFGTSGRGSSYEQYF,TGTGCCAGCAGCTTTGGGACTAGCGGGAGGGGAAGCTCCTACGAGCAGTACTTC
TRBD1,-,TRBV5-1,TRBJ2-7,CASRLPGQSTYEQYF,TGCGCCAGCAGACTCCCGGGACAGTCCACCTACGAGCAGTACTTC
TRBD1,few,TRBV12-3/TRBV12-4,TRBJ2-1,CASTSRDRGIYEQFF,TGTGCCAGCACTAGCAGGGACAGGGGGATATATGAGCAGTTCTTC
-,-,TRBV4-1,TRBJ1-5,CASSPTPTSDYSNQPQHF,TGCGCCAGCAGCCCGACCCCAACTTCAGATTATAGCAATCAGCCCCAGCATTTT
-,-,TRBV6-6,TRBJ1-2,CASSYSERQGNGYTF,TGTGCCAGCAGTTACTCAGAGCGGCAGGGAAATGGCTACACCTTC
-,few,TRBV6-5,TRBJ1-2,CASSSTGLDYGYTF,TGTGCCAGCAGTTCCACGGGCCTAGACTATGGCTACACCTTC
-,-,TRBV29-1,TRBJ2-1,CSVEDPERNEQFF,TGCAGCGTTGAAGATCCCGAACGGAATGAGCAGTTCTTC
-,-,TRBV20-1,TRBJ2-3,CSAMGRELTDTQYF,TGCAGTGCTATGGGTAGAGAGCTCACAGATACGCAGTATTTT
TRBD1,-,TRBV5-1,TRBJ2-7,CASSFGQGAVSYEQYF,TGCGCCAGCAGCTTTGGACAGGGGGCCGTCTCCTACGAGCAGTACTTC
-,-,TRBV10-3,TRBJ2-5,CAISESKAERETQYF,TGTGCCATCAGTGAGTCGAAGGCAGAACGAGAGACCCAGTACTTC
-,-,TRBV5-1,TRBJ2-7,CASSLTLTSYEQYF,TGCGCCAGCAGCCTGACACTCACCTCCTACGAGCAGTACTTC
TRBD1,-,TRBV7-2,TRBJ2-7,CASGQDRSSYEQYF,TGTGCCAGCGGACAGGATCGATCCTCCTACGAGCAGTACTTC
TRBD2,few,TRBV7-9,TRBJ2-6,CASTYTGGTYSGANVLTF,TGTGCCAGCACCTATACGGGAGGGACTTACTCTGGGGCCAACGTCCTGACTTTC
-,few,TRBV11-1,TRBJ2-3,CASSSQAPQDTQYF,TGTGCCAGCAGCTCACAGGCTCCTCAGGATACGCAGTATTTT
TRBD1,-,TRBV7-2,TRBJ1-2,CASSLLPRQGYGYTF,TGTGCCAGCAGCTTACTCCCCAGACAGGGGTACGGCTACACCTTC
-,-,TRBV10-3,TRBJ2-5,CATSESSGAETQYF,TGTGCCACCAGTGAGTCATCGGGGGCAGAGACCCAGTACTTC
TRBD1,few,TRBV12-3/TRBV12-4,TRBJ1-4,CASSLSQGAEKLFF,TGTGCCAGCAGTTTAAGCCAGGGGGCTGAAAAACTGTTTTTT
-,-,TRBV20-1,TRBJ2-5,CSASHRDRGETQYF,TGCAGTGCTAGTCACAGGGATAGAGGAGAGACCCAGTACTTC
-,-,TRBV5-1,TRBJ2-1,CASSSGGLEAYNEQFF,TGCGCCAGCAGTTCCGGGGGCCTGGAGGCCTACAATGAGCAGTTCTTC
-,-,TRBV7-9,TRBJ2-3,CASSGGRAAGDTQYF,TGTGCCAGCAGCGGCGGTCGGGCCGCCGGAGATACGCAGTATTTT
TRBD2,few,TRBV10-3,TRBJ2-1,CAISPGGPDEQFF,TGTGCCATCAGCCCGGGAGGGCCAGATGAGCAGTTCTTC